This T cell receptor (beta chain) was captured in a study of cytomegalovirus exposure and HLA in healthy donors. Findings of the study overall: In a later analysis, most CMV-associated TCR beta chains appeared HLA-restricted. As was reported, the classifier diagnosed cytomegalovirus status with high specificity and sensitivity. Later analysis associated a missense DCLRE1C variant with TCR beta V- and J-gene trimming.

Germline-derived CDR1 and CDR2 are SGHTA and FQGTGA. V was clipped by 4 bases and J by 10 bases; unmatched bases: 6. The CDR3 is 14 residues long. The PCR contained 60 Vbeta and 13 Jbeta primers. Produced via immunoSEQ multiplex PCR; TCRdb's table is partial and in-frame only. Counted here are 80,000 or so clones, roughly 74% occurring once; the ten biggest clones make up approximately 3.4%. Note on this clone: Its antigen is currently unknown.

The sample was PBMCs. V usage is TRBV7-3 and J usage is TRBJ1-6; 8 bases match TRBD1. This receptor was taken from a man aged 35 to 55 in good health and CMV-seronegative. CDR3 in DNA: TGTGCCAGCAGCTCCACAGGGGGAAGGTCACCCCTCCACTTT. Translation: CASSSTGGRSPLHF.